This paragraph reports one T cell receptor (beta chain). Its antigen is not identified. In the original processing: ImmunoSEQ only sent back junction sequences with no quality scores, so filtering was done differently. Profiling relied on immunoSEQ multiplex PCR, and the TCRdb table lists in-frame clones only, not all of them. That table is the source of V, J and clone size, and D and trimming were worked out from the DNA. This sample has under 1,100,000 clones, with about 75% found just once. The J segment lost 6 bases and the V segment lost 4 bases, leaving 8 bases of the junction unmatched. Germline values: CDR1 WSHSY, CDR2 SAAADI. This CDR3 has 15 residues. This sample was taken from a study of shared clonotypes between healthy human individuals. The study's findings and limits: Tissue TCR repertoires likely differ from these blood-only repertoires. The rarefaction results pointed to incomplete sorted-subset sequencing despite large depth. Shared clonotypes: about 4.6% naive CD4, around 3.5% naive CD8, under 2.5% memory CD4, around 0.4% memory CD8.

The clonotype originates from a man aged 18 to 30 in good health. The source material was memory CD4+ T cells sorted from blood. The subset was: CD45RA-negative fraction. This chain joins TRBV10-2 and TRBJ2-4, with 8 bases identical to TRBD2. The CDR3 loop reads CASSGSRLAGNIQYF. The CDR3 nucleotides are TGCGCCAGCAGTGGGTCAAGGCTAGCGGGAAACATTCAGTACTTC.